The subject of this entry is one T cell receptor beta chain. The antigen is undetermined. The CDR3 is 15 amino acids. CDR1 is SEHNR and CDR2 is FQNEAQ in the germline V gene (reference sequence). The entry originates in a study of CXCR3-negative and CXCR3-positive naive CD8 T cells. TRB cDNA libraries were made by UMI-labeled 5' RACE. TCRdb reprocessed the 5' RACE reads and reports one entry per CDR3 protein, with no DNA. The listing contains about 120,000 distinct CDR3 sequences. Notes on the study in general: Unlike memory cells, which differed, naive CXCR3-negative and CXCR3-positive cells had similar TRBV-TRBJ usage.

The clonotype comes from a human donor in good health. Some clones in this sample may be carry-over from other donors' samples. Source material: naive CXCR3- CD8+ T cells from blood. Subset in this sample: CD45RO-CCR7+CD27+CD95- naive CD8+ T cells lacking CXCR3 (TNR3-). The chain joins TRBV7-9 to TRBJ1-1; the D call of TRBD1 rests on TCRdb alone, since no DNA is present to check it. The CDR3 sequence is CASSTPGQAGTEAFF. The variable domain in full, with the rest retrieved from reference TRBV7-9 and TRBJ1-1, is DTGVSQNPRHKITKRGQNVTFRCDPISEHNRLYWYRQTLGQGPEFLTYFQNEAQLEKSRLLSDRFSAERPKGSFSTLEIQRTEQGDSAMYLCASSTPGQAGTEAFFGQGTRLTVV.